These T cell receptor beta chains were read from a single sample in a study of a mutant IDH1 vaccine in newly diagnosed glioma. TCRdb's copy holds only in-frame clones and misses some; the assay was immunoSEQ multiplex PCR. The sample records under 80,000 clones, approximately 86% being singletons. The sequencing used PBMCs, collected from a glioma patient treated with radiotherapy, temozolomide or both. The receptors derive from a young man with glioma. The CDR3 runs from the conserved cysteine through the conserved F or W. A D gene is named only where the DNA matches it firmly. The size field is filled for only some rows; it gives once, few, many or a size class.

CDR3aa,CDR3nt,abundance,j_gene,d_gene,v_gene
CASSLASTGGTGELFF,TGCGCCAGCAGCTTGGCATCGACAGGAGGCACCGGGGAGCTGTTTTTT,.,TRBJ2-2,.,TRBV5-1
CASSGSGPYEQYF,TGTGCCAGCAGCGGGTCAGGGCCCTACGAGCAGTACTTC,.,TRBJ2-7,.,TRBV9
CATSRDGGTEAFF,TGTGCCACCAGCAGAGATGGGGGAACTGAAGCTTTCTTT,.,TRBJ1-1,.,TRBV15
CASSQQASWSSYEQYF,TGCGCCAGCAGCCAGCAGGCTAGCTGGAGCTCCTACGAGCAGTACTTC,.,TRBJ2-7,.,TRBV4-1
CASSMMGGGGGEQYF,TGTGCCAGTAGTATGATGGGGGGCGGCGGTGGCGAGCAGTACTTC,.,TRBJ2-7,.,TRBV19
CARRTVVSGNTIYF,TGTGCCAGAAGGACAGTAGTCTCTGGAAACACCATATATTTT,.,TRBJ1-3,.,TRBV2
CASSPDRGSDEQFF,TGTGCCAGCAGCCCGGACAGGGGGAGCGATGAGCAGTTCTTC,.,TRBJ2-1,TRBD1,TRBV7-9
CASRPNIPDRLDHTGELFF,TGTGCCAGCAGACCTAACATCCCGGACAGGCTCGACCACACCGGGGAGCTGTTTTTT,.,TRBJ2-2,TRBD1,TRBV11-2
CASSEAEAGGSTEAFF,TGTGCCAGCAGTGAAGCGGAGGCAGGGGGGAGCACTGAAGCTTTCTTT,.,TRBJ1-1,TRBD1,TRBV2
CASRPLNRGNTEAFF,TGTGCCAGTAGGCCCCTAAACCGGGGCAACACTGAAGCTTTCTTT,.,TRBJ1-1,.,TRBV19
CASSLSRQKGEKLFF,TGTGCCAGCAGTTTATCTAGACAGAAGGGTGAAAAACTGTTTTTT,few,TRBJ1-4,.,TRBV27
CAISGVKGSSGNTIYF,TGTGCCATCAGCGGGGTCAAGGGGAGCTCTGGAAACACCATATATTTT,.,TRBJ1-3,.,TRBV10-3
CASSYTPRGGSYEQYF,TGTGCCAGCAGCTACACACCCCGAGGGGGCTCCTACGAGCAGTACTTC,.,TRBJ2-7,.,TRBV13
CASSGGVRTEAFF,TGTGCCAGCAGCGGGGGCGTACGCACTGAAGCTTTCTTT,.,TRBJ1-1,.,TRBV6-6
CASSRDFRYEQYF,TGTGCCAGCAGTCGGGACTTTAGATACGAGCAGTACTTC,.,TRBJ2-7,.,TRBV6-6
CASSLTGQGFTHNEQFF,TGTGCCAGCAGCTTGACAGGACAGGGGTTTACACACAATGAGCAGTTCTTC,.,TRBJ2-1,TRBD1,TRBV11-3
CASSLYGETQYF,TGTGCCAGCAGCTTATACGGAGAGACCCAGTACTTC,.,TRBJ2-5,.,TRBV7-9
CAISGVGGDTQYF,TGTGCCATCAGCGGCGTCGGGGGAGATACGCAGTATTTT,.,TRBJ2-3,.,TRBV10-3
CASSDPLGQGGTDTQYF,TGTGCCAGCAGTGATCCCCTGGGGCAGGGCGGCACAGATACGCAGTATTTT,.,TRBJ2-3,.,TRBV27
CASSRPAPGSYEQYF,TGTGCCAGCAGCCGCCCGGCCCCGGGGTCTTACGAGCAGTACTTC,.,TRBJ2-7,.,TRBV28
CASSPPGREDTEAFF,TGCGCCAGCAGCCCCCCGGGGCGGGAGGACACTGAAGCTTTCTTT,.,TRBJ1-1,.,TRBV5-1
CASSYGTGPYEQYF,TGTGCCAGCAGTTACGGGACGGGTCCCTACGAGCAGTACTTC,.,TRBJ2-7,.,TRBV13
CASSRTGHRQTGELFF,TGCGCCAGCAGCCGGACGGGACATAGACAAACCGGGGAGCTGTTTTTT,.,TRBJ2-2,.,TRBV4-1
CASSPFQDYEQYF,TGTGCCAGCTCACCTTTTCAGGACTACGAGCAGTACTTC,.,TRBJ2-7,.,TRBV18
CASSQGVLGGAFQPQHF,TGCGCCAGCAGCCAAGGGGTGCTAGGGGGCGCGTTTCAGCCCCAGCATTTT,.,TRBJ1-5,TRBD1,TRBV4-1
CASSNRDSYNEQFF,TGTGCCAGCAGCAACCGGGACAGCTACAATGAGCAGTTCTTC,.,TRBJ2-1,TRBD1,TRBV7-9
CASSSREPPAREYF,TGTGCCAGCAGTTCTAGGGAACCACCAGCCAGGGAGTACTTC,.,TRBJ2-7,.,TRBV28
CASRPTVTGLNTEAFF,TGTGCCAGCAGGCCTACAGTTACAGGCTTGAACACTGAAGCTTTCTTT,.,TRBJ1-1,.,TRBV5-8
CASSYSGQGATEAFF,TGTGCCAGCAGTTACTCAGGCCAGGGCGCCACTGAAGCTTTCTTT,few,TRBJ1-1,.,TRBV6-6
CASKGEGYSPLHF,TGTGCCAGCAAGGGGGAAGGTTATTCACCCCTCCACTTT,.,TRBJ1-6,.,TRBV2
CASSGQGASPNTEAFF,TGCGCCAGCAGTGGACAGGGGGCGTCCCCGAACACTGAAGCTTTCTTT,.,TRBJ1-1,TRBD1,TRBV10-2
CASSRDRGYIQYF,TGTGCCAGCAGTCGGGACAGGGGGTACATTCAGTACTTC,.,TRBJ2-4,TRBD1,TRBV6-1
CASSLETGTANEKLFF,TGTGCCAGCAGCTTGGAAACCGGGACAGCTAATGAAAAACTGTTTTTT,once,TRBJ1-4,TRBD1,TRBV5-4
CATSTGLPSRPSTF,TGTGCCACCTCAACCGGGCTCCCGAGCCGCCCCAGCACCTTC,.,TRBJ1-2,.,TRBV15
CASSLADRGGQPQHF,TGTGCCAGCAGCTTAGCGGACAGGGGTGGTCAGCCCCAGCATTTT,.,TRBJ1-5,TRBD1,TRBV7-8
CASSGTGGFTEAFF,TGTGCCAGCAGTGGGACAGGGGGATTTACTGAAGCTTTCTTT,.,TRBJ1-1,TRBD1,TRBV2
CASSVEVGVGVETQYF,TGTGCCAGCAGCGTAGAAGTCGGAGTGGGAGTAGAGACCCAGTACTTC,.,TRBJ2-5,.,TRBV9
CASSLTGNQPQHF,TGTGCCAGCAGCTTGACAGGCAATCAGCCCCAGCATTTT,.,TRBJ1-5,.,TRBV7-4
CASSLDFRGEKLFF,TGTGCCAGCAGCTTAGATTTCCGGGGAGAAAAACTGTTTTTT,.,TRBJ1-4,.,TRBV7-9
CASSFTNSNQPQHF,TGTGCCAGCAGTTTCACAAATAGCAATCAGCCCCAGCATTTT,.,TRBJ1-5,.,TRBV6-6
CASSLDRGNTEAFF,TGTGCCAGCAGCTTGGACAGGGGGAACACTGAAGCTTTCTTT,.,TRBJ1-1,TRBD1,TRBV6-5
CASSPRENTEAFF,TGTGCCAGCAGTCCCCGAGAGAACACTGAAGCTTTCTTT,few,TRBJ1-1,.,TRBV7-8
CASSQLAGGVYEQYF,TGCGCCAGCAGCCAACTAGCGGGGGGGGTCTACGAGCAGTACTTC,.,TRBJ2-7,TRBD2,TRBV4-1
CASSLADYNEQFF,TGTGCCAGCAGCTTAGCAGACTACAATGAGCAGTTCTTC,.,TRBJ2-1,.,TRBV11-3
CASSLVADTQYF,TGTGCCAGCAGCTTAGTGGCTGATACGCAGTATTTT,.,TRBJ2-3,.,TRBV11-2
CASSKVTVREKLFF,TGTGCCAGCAGTAAAGTTACCGTACGTGAAAAACTGTTTTTT,.,TRBJ1-4,.,TRBV28
CASSLIPPGTAPSPTNYGYTF,TGTGCCAGCAGTTTGATTCCGCCCGGGACCGCCCCAAGTCCTACTAACTATGGCTACACCTTC,once,TRBJ1-2,.,TRBV27
CASSKPEVYGYTF,TGTGCCAGTAGTAAGCCCGAAGTCTATGGCTACACCTTC,once,TRBJ1-2,.,TRBV19
CASSNFYEQYF,TGTGCCAGCAGCAACTTCTACGAGCAGTACTTC,.,TRBJ2-7,.,TRBV7-2
CASSYSNARLSYEQYF,TGTGCCAGCAGTTACTCGAATGCCCGGCTCTCCTACGAGCAGTACTTC,once,TRBJ2-7,.,TRBV6-6
CAGTLQGRDEQYF,TGTGCCGGCACCCTCCAGGGGAGGGACGAGCAGTACTTC,.,TRBJ2-7,.,TRBV28
CASSRSPAGGSQETQYF,TGTGCCAGCAGCCGATCACCAGCGGGGGGGTCACAAGAGACCCAGTACTTC,.,TRBJ2-5,TRBD2,TRBV5-5
CASSLQGARYGYTF,TGCGCCAGCAGCTTGCAGGGGGCCCGATATGGCTACACCTTC,.,TRBJ1-2,TRBD1,TRBV5-1